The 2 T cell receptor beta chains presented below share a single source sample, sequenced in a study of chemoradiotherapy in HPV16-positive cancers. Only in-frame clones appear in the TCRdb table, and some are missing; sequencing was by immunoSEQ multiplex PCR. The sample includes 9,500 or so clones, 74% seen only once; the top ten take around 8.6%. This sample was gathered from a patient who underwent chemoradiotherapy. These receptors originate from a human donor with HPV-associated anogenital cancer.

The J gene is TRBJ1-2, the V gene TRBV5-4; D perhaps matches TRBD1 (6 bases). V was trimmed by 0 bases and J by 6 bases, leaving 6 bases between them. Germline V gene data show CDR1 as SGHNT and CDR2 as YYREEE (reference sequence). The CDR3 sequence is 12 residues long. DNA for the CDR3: TGTGCCAGCAGCTTGGGACAGGATGGCTACACCTTC. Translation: CASSLGQDGYTF. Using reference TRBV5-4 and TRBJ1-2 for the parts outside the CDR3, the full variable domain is ETGVTQSPTHLIKTRGQQVTLRCSSQSGHNTVSWYQQALGQGPQFIFQYYREEENGRGNFPPRFSGLQFPNYSSELNVNALELDDSALYLCASSLGQDGYTFGSGTRLTVV.

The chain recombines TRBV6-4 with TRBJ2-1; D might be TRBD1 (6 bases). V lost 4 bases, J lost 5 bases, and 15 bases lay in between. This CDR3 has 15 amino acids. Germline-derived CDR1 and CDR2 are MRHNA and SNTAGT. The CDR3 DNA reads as TGTGCCAGCAGTGTAAAGGCAGGGGCAAACAATGAGCAGTTCTTC. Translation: CASSVKAGANNEQFF.